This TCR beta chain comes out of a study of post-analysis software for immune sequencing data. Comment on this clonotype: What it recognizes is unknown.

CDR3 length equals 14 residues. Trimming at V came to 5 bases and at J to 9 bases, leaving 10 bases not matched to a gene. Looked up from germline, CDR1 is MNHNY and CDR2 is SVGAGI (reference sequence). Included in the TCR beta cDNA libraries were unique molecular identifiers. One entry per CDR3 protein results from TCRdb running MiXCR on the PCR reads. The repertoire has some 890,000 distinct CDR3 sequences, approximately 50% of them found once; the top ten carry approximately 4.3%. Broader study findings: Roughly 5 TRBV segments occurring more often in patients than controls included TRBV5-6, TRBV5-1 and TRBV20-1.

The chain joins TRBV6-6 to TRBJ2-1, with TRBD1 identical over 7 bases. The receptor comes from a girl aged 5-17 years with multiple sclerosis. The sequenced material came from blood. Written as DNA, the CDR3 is TGTGCCAGCAGTGGTGGACAGGCAAGGAGTGAGCAGTTCTTC. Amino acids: CASSGGQARSEQFF.